Listed here are 10 T cell receptor beta chains from one sample, sequenced in a study of T-cell memory formation after mild COVID-19. From the 5' RACE reads, TCRdb called clonotypes with MiXCR, one entry per CDR3 protein. The sample records fewer than 90,000 distinct CDR3 sequences, roughly 14% being singletons. Material: PBMCs or a T cell subset sorted from them (not recorded which). The source of these receptors is an adult woman who had mild COVID-19 (a few samples of this study predate the infection). Cell type and time point are not known.

This clonotype showed up many times. One end of the junction does not line up with germline, which may come from a read error. V and J are TRBV6-5 and TRBJ2-1; TRBD1 might be the D (6 bases). There are 15 residues in the CDR3. Germline V CDR1 and CDR2: MNHEY, SVGAGI. The CDR3 loop reads CASSYYGTGYNEQFF. The CDR3 nucleotides are TGTGCCAGCAGCTACTACGGTACAGGGTACAATGAGCAGTTCTTC.

The chain links TRBV7-9 to TRBJ2-2; D unclear. The CDR3 has 13 amino acids. CDR1 is SEHNR, CDR2 FQNEAQ, per germline (reference sequence). The V gene lost 5 bases and the J gene lost 6 bases, with 10 bases spanning the gap. The CDR3 protein is CASSALPPGELFF. CDR3 nucleotides: TGTGCCAGCAGCGCCTTGCCCCCCGGGGAGCTGTTTTTT.

V and J are TRBV19 and TRBJ1-1; D is possibly TRBD1 (5 bases). The V end lost 9 bases, the J end lost 5 bases, and 13 bases lay between the germline ends. Germline values: CDR1 LNHDA, CDR2 SQIVND (reference sequence). The CDR3 runs to 12 residues. CDR3 bases: TGTGCCAGCAGGGTCGGAGGGACTGAAGCTTTCTTT. It is translated as CASRVGGTEAFF.

This clonotype showed up just a few times. This chain links TRBV27 with TRBJ2-2; the D is unclear. The CDR3 consists of 14 residues. In germline, CDR1 is MNHEY, CDR2 SMNVEV (reference sequence). Trimming removed 2 bases from V and 3 bases from J, with 7 bases in between. This CDR3 reads CASSLGSYTGELFF. The CDR3 coding sequence is TGTGCCAGCAGTTTAGGGTCTTACACCGGGGAGCTGTTTTTT.

The chain combines TRBV10-3 with TRBJ1-2; 7 positions agree with TRBD1. This CDR3 spans 15 amino acids. Germline CDR1 is ENHRY and CDR2 is SYGVKD. The junction had 12 bases not matched to a gene; V was cut back by 7 bases and J by 4 bases. The CDR3 spells CAITVTGSGIYGYTF. The CDR3 DNA is TGTGCCATCACCGTGACAGGGTCGGGCATCTATGGCTACACCTTC.

This clonotype turned up a few times. The rearrangement links TRBV20-1 to TRBJ2-1, with D possibly being TRBD1 (6 bases). The CDR3 totals 15 residues. Germline values: CDR1 DFQATT, CDR2 SNEGSKA (reference sequence). Trimming cost V 4 bases and J 0 bases, with 13 bases left between them. The CDR3 here is CSAKDSESSYNEQFF. Here the CDR3 DNA reads TGCAGTGCTAAGGACAGCGAAAGCTCCTACAATGAGCAGTTCTTC.

This clonotype was detected a few times. The chain joins TRBV7-6 to TRBJ2-3, with D possibly matching TRBD2 (5 bases). CDR3 size: 14 residues. Trimming left V 4 bases short and J 5 bases short, with 13 bases between. Germline V gene sequence: CDR1 SGHVS, CDR2 FNYEAQ. In nucleotides, the CDR3 is TGTGCCAGCAGCTCGACGGGGTACCGAGATACGCAGTATTTT. Translation: CASSSTGYRDTQYF.

This clonotype has a count of ten or more. The chain recombines TRBV5-4 with TRBJ2-1; D unclear. The germline V and J ends were trimmed by 0 bases and 10 bases, with 5 bases remaining between them. Germline CDR1 reads SGHNT; CDR2 reads YYREEE (reference sequence). The CDR3 sequence is 11 residues long. The CDR3 sequence is CASSLVGEQFF. CDR3 in DNA: TGTGCCAGCAGCTTGGTAGGGGAGCAGTTCTTC.

In its sample, this clonotype was seen once. The V gene is TRBV7-2, the J gene TRBJ2-3; 11 nucleotides align to TRBD1. The ends lost 3 bases at V and 3 bases at J; junction bases unmatched: 5. The CDR3 runs 16 residues. Germline V lookup: CDR1 SGHTA, CDR2 FQGNSA. CDR3 residues: CASSLRDRGLTDTQYF. DNA for the CDR3: TGTGCCAGCAGCTTGCGGGACAGGGGGTTAACAGATACGCAGTATTTT. Looking up the rest from reference TRBV7-2 and TRBJ2-3 gives the full variable domain: GAGVSQSPSNKVTEKGKDVELRCDPISGHTALYWYRQSLGQGLEFLIYFQGNSAPDKSGLPSDRFSAERTGGSVSTLTIQRTQQEDSAVYLCASSLRDRGLTDTQYFGPGTRLTVL.

V gene TRBV4-1 combines with J gene TRBJ1-5, with 9 nucleotides matching TRBD1. V trimming: 0 bases; J trimming: 4 bases; junction bases outside the gene matches: 4. The germline V gene encodes CDR1 MGHRA and CDR2 YSYEKL. CDR3 size: 16 residues. DNA of the CDR3: TGCGCCAGCAGCCAAGATGGACAGGGGTTGAATCAGCCCCAGCATTTT. Amino acid sequence: CASSQDGQGLNQPQHF.